Described below is a single T cell receptor (beta chain) sequence and its context. The sample comes from a study of T cell changes during pregnancy in multiple sclerosis. Profiled with immunoSEQ multiplex PCR; TCRdb holds only in-frame clones, not every one. Of more than 80,000 clones listed, more than 80% are singletons. From germline, CDR1 is SGHVS and CDR2 FQNEAQ. This CDR3 contains 15 residues. The V segment lost 5 bases and the J segment 1 base; nucleotides outside the gene matches: 5. The sample consisted of peripheral blood, taken before pregnancy. This chain uses TRBV7-8 with TRBJ1-5; TRBD1 matches 7 bases. This TCR was sampled from a female donor with multiple sclerosis, enrolled in a pregnancy study. CDR3 nucleotide sequence: TGTGCCAGCAGCCTGACAGGGCTAAGCAATCAGCCCCAGCATTTT. This encodes CASSLTGLSNQPQHF. Together with reference TRBV7-8 and TRBJ1-5, the CDR3 gives the full variable domain: GAGVSQSPRYKVAKRGQDVALRCDPISGHVSLFWYQQALGQGPEFLTYFQNEAQLDKSGLPSDRFFAERPEGSVSTLKIQRTQQEDSAVYLCASSLTGLSNQPQHFGDGTRLSIL.